This T cell receptor beta chain was observed in a study of neurological immune-mediated disorders (dated by TCRdb to between 2018 and 2021). Background on the whole study: Among the roughly 34 multiple sclerosis patients, relapsing-remitting MS accounted for some 30 and secondary progressive MS accounted for 3. The roughly 110 TCR-beta libraries covered PBMC samples along with longitudinal samples, technical triplicates, and paired sorted CD4+ and CD8+ T-cell subsets. The cohort included approximately 70 subjects: approximately 15 with HAM/TSP, around 34 with multiple sclerosis, and approximately 20 healthy controls. Peripheral blood TCR-beta repertoires from HTLV-I-associated myelopathy (HAM/TSP) patients, multiple sclerosis patients and healthy controls were compared by UMI-based sequencing.

Unsorted PBMC libraries were generated from 2 million PBMCs stored in RNAlater at -80 °C until RNA extraction. Multiple sclerosis patients were enrolled in a US clinical protocol under which disease progression was evaluated by magnetic resonance imaging. Peripheral blood was subjected to Ficoll-Hypaque density gradient centrifugation to isolate PBMCs, which were then cryopreserved in liquid nitrogen. This clonotype has a count of ten or more. The clone's antigen remains unknown. One base away there is no much larger clone; base qualities are not given. The germline V end is reduced by 6 bases and the J end by 5 bases; junction bases left unmatched: 7. In the germline V gene (reference sequence), CDR1 corresponds to DFQATT and CDR2 to SNEGSKA. Inclusive of the bounding cysteine and phenylalanine, the CDR3 is 14 residues long. Just CDR3 DNA is preserved here, 42 bases in frame from base 1. Overall study outcomes, separate from this receptor: No identical CDR3 amino acid sequences were found to be shared among expanded clones across subjects, suggesting that TCR-beta repertoires were private in all groups. The highest TCR clonal expansion was observed in HAM/TSP patients, whereas the lowest was observed in MS patients, even when compared with healthy controls. Repertoires from 18 of 34 MS patients were grouped by phylogenetic analysis into a cluster of related CDR3 sequences, suggesting a possible repertoire-level signature. The MS cluster was not associated with any clinical or MRI features, and the authors stated that larger cohorts are needed.

cDNA synthesis used template-switch 5'RACE with a primer carrying a 10-nucleotide random unique molecular identifier tagging each TCR transcript. Every sequencing run covered 15-18 subjects and yielded more than 160 million TCR-beta sequences. The RNeasy kit was used to extract total RNA. TCR-beta VDJ regions were amplified with primers for the TCR constant region and the 5'RACE anchor, using the KAPA Real-time Library Amplification kit. A first PCR added sample indexes and Illumina adaptors, and a second PCR then raised library yield. After Ampure bead purification, the roughly 650 bp TCR product was size-selected on a 2% E-gel SizeSelection system. Before pooling, library quality was checked on a Bioanalyzer, concentration was measured with Qubit, and libraries were quantified with the Kapa Library Quantification kit. An Illumina HiSeq 2500 sequenced the libraries paired-end 2 x 150 bp. To increase sequence diversity, roughly 25-31% phiX was spiked into each library pool. The published analysis was carried out like this. The UMI-based MiGEC pipeline processed quality-filtered reads and removed over 85% of raw TCR sequences during error correction. VDJ genes were aligned to IMGT germline references, and clonotypes were defined by unique CDR3 amino acid sequence plus V-J genes. Clonal expansion, Shannon diversity and CDR3 relatedness were evaluated with VDJtools (CalcPairwiseDistances, ClusterSamples), while phylogenetic trees were built in CLCbio workbench. Expanded clones were defined as having at least 8 unique UMIs, based on coefficient-of-variation modelling across technical triplicates. TCRdb reprocessing: public reads trimmed at Q25 with fastp, clones called with MiXCR, in-frame beta chains kept. Each record represents a unique CDR3 protein, reported with the most common genes and DNA among its rows. TCRdb assigned the V and J calls; the authors' analysis was not used. Here the sample has about 48,000 distinct CDR3 sequences; less than 2% occur a single time. The top ten constitute 2.2% of the sample.

Material: PBMCs. The sequence is built from TRBV20-1 and TRBJ1-4; TRBD1 agrees with 9 junctional bases. The receptor was derived from a woman aged 40 to 50 with multiple sclerosis. The nucleotides read TGCAGTGCGGCGAGGACAGGGGAAAATGAAAAACTGTTTTTT. The resulting protein is CSAARTGENEKLFF.